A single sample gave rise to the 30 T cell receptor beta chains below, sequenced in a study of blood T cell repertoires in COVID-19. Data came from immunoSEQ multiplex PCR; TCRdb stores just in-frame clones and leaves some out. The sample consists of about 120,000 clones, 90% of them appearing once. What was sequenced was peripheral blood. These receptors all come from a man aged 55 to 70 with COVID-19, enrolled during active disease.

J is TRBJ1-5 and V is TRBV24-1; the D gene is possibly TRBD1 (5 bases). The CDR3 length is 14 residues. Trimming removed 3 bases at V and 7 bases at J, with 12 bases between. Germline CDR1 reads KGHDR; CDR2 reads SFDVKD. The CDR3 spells CATSDAGNVQPQHF. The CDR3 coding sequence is TGTGCCACCAGTGATGCAGGGAATGTACAGCCCCAGCATTTT.

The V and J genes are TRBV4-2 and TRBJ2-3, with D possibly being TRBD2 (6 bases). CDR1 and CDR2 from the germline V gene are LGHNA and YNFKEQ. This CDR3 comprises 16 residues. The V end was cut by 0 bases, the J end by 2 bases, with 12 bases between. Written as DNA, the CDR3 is TGTGCCAGCAGCCAAGATTACCCTAGCGCCACAGATACGCAGTATTTT. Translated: CASSQDYPSATDTQYF.

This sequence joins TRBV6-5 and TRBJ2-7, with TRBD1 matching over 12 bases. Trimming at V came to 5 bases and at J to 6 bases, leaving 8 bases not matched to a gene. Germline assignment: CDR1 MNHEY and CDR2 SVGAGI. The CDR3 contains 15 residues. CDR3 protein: CASSPRGQGAGEQYF. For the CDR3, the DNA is TGTGCCAGCAGTCCGAGGGGACAGGGGGCCGGCGAGCAGTACTTC.

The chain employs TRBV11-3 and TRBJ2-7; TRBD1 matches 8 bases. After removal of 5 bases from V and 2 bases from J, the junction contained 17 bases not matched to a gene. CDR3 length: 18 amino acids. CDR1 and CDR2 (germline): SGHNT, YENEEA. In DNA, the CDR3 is TGTGCCAGCAGCCCAAGAGGGGGAGTGGGACAGGAGACCTACGAGCAGTACTTC. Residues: CASSPRGGVGQETYEQYF.

The DNA for the CDR3 is TGCGCCAGCAGCTTCGGACAGGGGGCTGAAGCTTTCTTT. Encoded protein: CASSFGQGAEAFF. The chain joins TRBV5-1 to TRBJ1-1, with 10 positions matching TRBD1. Germline V gene sequence: CDR1 SGHRS, CDR2 YFSETQ. The CDR3 is 13 amino acids. The J segment lost 6 bases and the V segment lost 2 bases, leaving 1 base of the junction unmatched.

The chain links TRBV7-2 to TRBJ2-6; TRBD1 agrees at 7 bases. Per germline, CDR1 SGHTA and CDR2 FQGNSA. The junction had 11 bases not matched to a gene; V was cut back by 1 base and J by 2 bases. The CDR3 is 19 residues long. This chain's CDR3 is CASSLGVGQRDPGANVLTF. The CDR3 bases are TGTGCCAGCAGCTTAGGGGTGGGACAGCGCGATCCTGGGGCCAACGTCCTGACTTTC.

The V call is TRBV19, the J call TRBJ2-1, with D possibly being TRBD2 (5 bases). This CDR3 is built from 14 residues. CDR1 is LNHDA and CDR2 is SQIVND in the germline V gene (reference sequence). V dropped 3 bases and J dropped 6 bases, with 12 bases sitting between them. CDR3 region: CASSIGENSNEQFF. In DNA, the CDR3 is TGTGCCAGTAGTATTGGGGAGAATAGCAATGAGCAGTTCTTC.

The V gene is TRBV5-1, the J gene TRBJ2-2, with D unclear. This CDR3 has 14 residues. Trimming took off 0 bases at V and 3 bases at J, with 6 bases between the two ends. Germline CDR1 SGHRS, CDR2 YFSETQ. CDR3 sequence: CASSLAPDTGELFF. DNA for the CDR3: TGCGCCAGCAGCTTGGCCCCGGACACCGGGGAGCTGTTTTTT.

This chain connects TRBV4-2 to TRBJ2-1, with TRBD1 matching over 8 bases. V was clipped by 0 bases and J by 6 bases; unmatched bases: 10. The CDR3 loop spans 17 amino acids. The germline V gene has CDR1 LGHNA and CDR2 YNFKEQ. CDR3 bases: TGTGCCAGCAGCCAAGATTACCAGGGGGCAAGAGGCAATGAGCAGTTCTTC. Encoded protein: CASSQDYQGARGNEQFF.

The CDR3 loop is CASSFGLQETQYF. In nucleotides, the CDR3 is TGTGCCAGCAGCTTTGGGCTTCAAGAGACCCAGTACTTC. J is TRBJ2-5 and V is TRBV5-5; D remains unclear. The V and J ends lost 2 bases and 2 bases respectively, with 7 bases between them. The CDR3 consists of 13 residues. The V gene's germline CDR1 is SGHKS and CDR2 YYEKEE (reference sequence).

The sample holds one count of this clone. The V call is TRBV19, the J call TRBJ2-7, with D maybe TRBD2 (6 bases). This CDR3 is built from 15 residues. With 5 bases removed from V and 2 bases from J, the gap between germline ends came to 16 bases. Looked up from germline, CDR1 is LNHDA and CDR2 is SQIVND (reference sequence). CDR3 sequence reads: CASSEPGLEAYEQYF. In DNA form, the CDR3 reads TGTGCCAGTAGTGAACCGGGACTGGAGGCCTACGAGCAGTACTTC.

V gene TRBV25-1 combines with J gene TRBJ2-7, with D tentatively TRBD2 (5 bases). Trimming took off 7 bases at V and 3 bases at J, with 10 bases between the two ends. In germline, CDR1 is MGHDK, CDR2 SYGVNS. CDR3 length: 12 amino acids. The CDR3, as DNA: TGTGCCAGCACGGGAACCGGCTACGAGCAGTACTTC. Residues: CASTGTGYEQYF.

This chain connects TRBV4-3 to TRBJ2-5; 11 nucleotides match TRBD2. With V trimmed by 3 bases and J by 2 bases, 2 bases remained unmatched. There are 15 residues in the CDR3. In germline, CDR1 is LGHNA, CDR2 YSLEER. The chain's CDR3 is CASSQRTSGQETQYF. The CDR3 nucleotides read TGCGCCAGCAGCCAGCGGACTAGCGGGCAAGAGACCCAGTACTTC.

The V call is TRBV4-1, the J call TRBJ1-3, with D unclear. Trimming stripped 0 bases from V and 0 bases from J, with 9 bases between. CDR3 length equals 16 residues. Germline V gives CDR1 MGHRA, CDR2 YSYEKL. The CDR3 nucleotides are TGCGCCAGCAGCCAAGAAACCGCGAGCTCTGGAAACACCATATATTTT. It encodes CASSQETASSGNTIYF.

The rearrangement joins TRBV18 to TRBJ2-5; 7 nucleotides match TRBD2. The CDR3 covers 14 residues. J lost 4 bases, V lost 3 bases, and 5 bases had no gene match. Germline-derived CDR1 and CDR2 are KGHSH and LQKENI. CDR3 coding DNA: TGTGCCAGCTCACCCGGGACGGGGGGAGAGACCCAGTACTTC. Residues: CASSPGTGGETQYF. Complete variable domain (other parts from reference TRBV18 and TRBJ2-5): NAGVMQNPRHLVRRRGQEARLRCSPMKGHSHVYWYRQLPEEGLKFMVYLQKENIIDESGMPKERFSAEFPKEGPSILRIQQVVRGDSAAYFCASSPGTGGETQYFGPGTRLLVL.

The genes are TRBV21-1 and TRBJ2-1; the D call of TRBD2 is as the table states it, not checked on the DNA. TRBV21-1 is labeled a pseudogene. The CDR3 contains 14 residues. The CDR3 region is CARLPRPSGNEQFF. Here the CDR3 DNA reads TGTGCCAGACTTCCGAGACCCAGCGGGAATGAGCAGTTCTTC.

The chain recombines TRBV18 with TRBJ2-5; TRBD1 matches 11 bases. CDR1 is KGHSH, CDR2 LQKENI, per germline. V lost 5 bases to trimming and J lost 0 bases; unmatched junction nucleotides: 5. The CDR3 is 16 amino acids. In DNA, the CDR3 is TGTGCCAGCTCATCCGGGACAGGGGGGGACCAAGAGACCCAGTACTTC. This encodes CASSSGTGGDQETQYF. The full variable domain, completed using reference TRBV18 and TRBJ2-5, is NAGVMQNPRHLVRRRGQEARLRCSPMKGHSHVYWYRQLPEEGLKFMVYLQKENIIDESGMPKERFSAEFPKEGPSILRIQQVVRGDSAAYFCASSSGTGGDQETQYFGPGTRLLVL.

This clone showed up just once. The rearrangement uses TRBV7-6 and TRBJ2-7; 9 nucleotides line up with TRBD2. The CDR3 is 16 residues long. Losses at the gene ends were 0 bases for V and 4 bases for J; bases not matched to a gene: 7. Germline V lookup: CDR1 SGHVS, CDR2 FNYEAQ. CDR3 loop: CASSLASPAGGYEQYF. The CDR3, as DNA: TGTGCCAGCAGCTTAGCCTCTCCCGCGGGAGGGTACGAGCAGTACTTC.

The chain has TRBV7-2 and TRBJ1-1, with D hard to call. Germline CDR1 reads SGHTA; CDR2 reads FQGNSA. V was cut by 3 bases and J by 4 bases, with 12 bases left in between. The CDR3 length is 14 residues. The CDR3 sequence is CASSFSEVGTEAFF. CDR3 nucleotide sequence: TGTGCCAGCAGCTTTTCTGAGGTGGGCACTGAAGCTTTCTTT.

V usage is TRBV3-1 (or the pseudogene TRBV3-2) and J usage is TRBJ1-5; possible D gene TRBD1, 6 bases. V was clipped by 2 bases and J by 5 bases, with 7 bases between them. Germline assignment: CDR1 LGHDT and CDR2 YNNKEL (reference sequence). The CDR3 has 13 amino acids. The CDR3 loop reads CASSQNRDQPQHF. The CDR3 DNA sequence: TGTGCCAGCAGCCAAAACAGGGATCAGCCCCAGCATTTT.

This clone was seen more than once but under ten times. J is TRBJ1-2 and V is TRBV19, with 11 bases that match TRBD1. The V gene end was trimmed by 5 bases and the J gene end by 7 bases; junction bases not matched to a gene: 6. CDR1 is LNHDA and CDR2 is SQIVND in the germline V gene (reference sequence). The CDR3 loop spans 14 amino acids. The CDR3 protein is CASSPDRGLGGYTF. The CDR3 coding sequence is TGTGCCAGTAGTCCGGACAGGGGGCTGGGTGGCTACACCTTC.

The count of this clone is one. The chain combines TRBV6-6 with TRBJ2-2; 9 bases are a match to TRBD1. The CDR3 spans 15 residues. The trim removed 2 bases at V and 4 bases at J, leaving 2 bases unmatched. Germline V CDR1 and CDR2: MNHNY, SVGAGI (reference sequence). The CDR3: CASSYMDRGTGELFF. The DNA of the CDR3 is TGTGCCAGCAGTTACATGGACAGGGGCACCGGGGAGCTGTTTTTT.

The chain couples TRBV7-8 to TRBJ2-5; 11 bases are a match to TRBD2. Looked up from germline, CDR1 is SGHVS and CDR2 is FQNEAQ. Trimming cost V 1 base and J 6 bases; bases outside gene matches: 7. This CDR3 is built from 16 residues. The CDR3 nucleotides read TGTGCCAGCAGCTTAGGGGCTAGCGGGAGGCCTAAGACCCAGTACTTC. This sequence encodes CASSLGASGRPKTQYF.

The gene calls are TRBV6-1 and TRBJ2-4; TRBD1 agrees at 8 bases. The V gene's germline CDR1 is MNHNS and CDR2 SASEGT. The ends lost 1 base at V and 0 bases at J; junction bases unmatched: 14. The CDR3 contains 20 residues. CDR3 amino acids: CASSEGTGRFPRLAKNIQYF. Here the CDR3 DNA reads TGTGCCAGCAGTGAAGGGACAGGGAGGTTCCCGCGCTTAGCCAAAAACATTCAGTACTTC.

The CDR3 DNA is TGTGCCAGTAGTGCCTTGGAGCTCAGCACTGAAGCTTTCTTT. Amino acid sequence: CASSALELSTEAFF. The V and J genes are TRBV19 and TRBJ1-1; D gene uncertain. CDR3 length: 14 amino acids. In germline, CDR1 is LNHDA, CDR2 SQIVND (reference sequence). Trimming stripped 5 bases from V and 4 bases from J, with 14 bases between.

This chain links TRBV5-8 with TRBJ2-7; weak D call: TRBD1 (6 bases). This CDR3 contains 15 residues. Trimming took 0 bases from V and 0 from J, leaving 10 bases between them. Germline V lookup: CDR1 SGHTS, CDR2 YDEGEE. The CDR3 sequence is CASSLEQDSSYEQYF. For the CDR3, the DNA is TGTGCCAGCAGCTTGGAGCAGGACAGCTCCTACGAGCAGTACTTC.

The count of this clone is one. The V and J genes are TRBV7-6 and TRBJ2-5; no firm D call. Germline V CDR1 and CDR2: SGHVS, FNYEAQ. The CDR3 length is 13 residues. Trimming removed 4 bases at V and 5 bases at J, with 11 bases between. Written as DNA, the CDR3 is TGTGCCAGCAGCTCTAGGCTCCAGGAGACCCAGTACTTC. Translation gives CASSSRLQETQYF.

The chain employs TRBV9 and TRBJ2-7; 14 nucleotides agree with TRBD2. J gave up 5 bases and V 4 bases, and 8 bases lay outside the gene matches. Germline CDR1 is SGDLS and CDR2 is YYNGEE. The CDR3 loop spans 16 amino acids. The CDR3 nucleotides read TGTGCCAGCAGCCTCCGACTAGCGGGAGGGCTCAACGAGCAGTACTTC. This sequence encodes CASSLRLAGGLNEQYF.

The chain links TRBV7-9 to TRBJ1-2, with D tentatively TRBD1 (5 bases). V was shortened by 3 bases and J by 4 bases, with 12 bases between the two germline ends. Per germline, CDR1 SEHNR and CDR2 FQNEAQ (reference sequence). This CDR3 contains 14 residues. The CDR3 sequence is CASSLGQGGYGYTF. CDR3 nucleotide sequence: TGTGCCAGCAGCTTGGGCCAGGGTGGCTATGGCTACACCTTC.

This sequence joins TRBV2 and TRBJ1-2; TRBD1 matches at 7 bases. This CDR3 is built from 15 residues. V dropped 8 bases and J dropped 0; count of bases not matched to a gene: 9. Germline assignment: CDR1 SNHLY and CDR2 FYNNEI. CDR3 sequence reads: CASSTDRDANYGYTF. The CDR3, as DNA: TGTGCCAGCTCTACCGACAGGGACGCTAACTATGGCTACACCTTC.